This T cell receptor beta chain appears in the sequencing data of a study of blood T cell repertoires in COVID-19. In the study overall: The origin of the acute and convalescent COVID-19 samples was the United States, Italy and Spain. T cells, B-cell-depleted T cells, or PBMCs supplied cDNA or gDNA.

Authors' processing steps: Quantification of nucleated cells was approximated via reference gene primer amplification. Clones were read by immunoSEQ multiplex PCR, and TCRdb kept only the in-frame ones, dropping some. V and J calls plus clone size are reproduced from that table; the DNA served to infer D and trimming. The table records roughly 91,000 clones, 65% to 85% of them present only once. Trimming took 4 bases from V and 7 from J; bases not matched to a gene: 2. The germline CDR1 and CDR2 sequences are SEHNR and FQNEAQ (reference sequence). The length of the CDR3 is 13 residues. This rearrangement joins TRBV7-9 to TRBJ2-1; 9 nucleotides line up with TRBD1. The sample consisted of peripheral blood. The source of this sequence is a man in his 70s with acute or convalescent COVID-19. DNA for the CDR3: TGTGCCAGCAGCTCGGGACAGGGAAATGAGCAGTTCTTC. This translates into CASSSGQGNEQFF. Drawing the rest from reference TRBV7-9 and TRBJ2-1, the complete variable domain is DTGVSQNPRHKITKRGQNVTFRCDPISEHNRLYWYRQTLGQGPEFLTYFQNEAQLEKSRLLSDRFSAERPKGSFSTLEIQRTEQGDSAMYLCASSSGQGNEQFFGPGTRLTVL.